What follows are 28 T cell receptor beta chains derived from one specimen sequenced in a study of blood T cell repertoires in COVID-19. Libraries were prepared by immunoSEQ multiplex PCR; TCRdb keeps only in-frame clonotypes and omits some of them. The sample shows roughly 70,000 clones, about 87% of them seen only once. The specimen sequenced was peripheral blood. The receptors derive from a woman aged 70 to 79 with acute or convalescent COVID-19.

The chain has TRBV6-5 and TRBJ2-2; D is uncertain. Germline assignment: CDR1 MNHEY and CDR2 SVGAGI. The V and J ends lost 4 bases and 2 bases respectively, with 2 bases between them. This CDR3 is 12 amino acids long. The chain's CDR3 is CASSLNTGELFF. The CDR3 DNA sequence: TGTGCCAGCAGTTTAAACACCGGGGAGCTGTTTTTT.

CDR3 coding DNA: TGTGCCAGCAGCTTAAGTGAGGCACAGGGGGCGCGCGGCTACACCTTC. Its translation: CASSLSEAQGARGYTF. The chain has TRBV7-8 and TRBJ1-2; 9 nucleotides agree with TRBD1. The CDR3 runs to 16 residues. Trimming took 2 bases from V and 8 from J; bases not matched to a gene: 12. CDR1 is SGHVS, CDR2 FQNEAQ, per germline. The whole variable domain, filled in from reference TRBV7-8 and TRBJ1-2, reads GAGVSQSPRYKVAKRGQDVALRCDPISGHVSLFWYQQALGQGPEFLTYFQNEAQLDKSGLPSDRFFAERPEGSVSTLKIQRTQQEDSAVYLCASSLSEAQGARGYTFGSGTRLTVV.

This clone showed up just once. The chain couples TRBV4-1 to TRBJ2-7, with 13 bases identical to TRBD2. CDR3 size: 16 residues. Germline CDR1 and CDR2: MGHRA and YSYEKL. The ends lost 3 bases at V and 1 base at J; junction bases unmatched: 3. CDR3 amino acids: CASSQSLAGGSYEQYF. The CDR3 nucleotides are TGCGCCAGCAGCCAGTCACTAGCGGGAGGGTCCTACGAGCAGTACTTC.

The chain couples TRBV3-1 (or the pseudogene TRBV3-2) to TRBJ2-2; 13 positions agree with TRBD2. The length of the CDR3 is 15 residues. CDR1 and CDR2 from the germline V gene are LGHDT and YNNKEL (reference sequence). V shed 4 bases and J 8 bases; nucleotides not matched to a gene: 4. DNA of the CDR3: TGTGCCAGCAGCCGAGGGACTAGCGGGGTTGGGGAGCTGTTTTTT. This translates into CASSRGTSGVGELFF.

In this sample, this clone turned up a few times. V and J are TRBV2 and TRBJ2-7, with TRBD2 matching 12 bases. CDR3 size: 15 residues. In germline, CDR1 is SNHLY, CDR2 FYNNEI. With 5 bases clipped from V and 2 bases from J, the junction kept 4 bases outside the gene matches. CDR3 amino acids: CASSQGLAGPYEQYF. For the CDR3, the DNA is TGTGCCAGCAGTCAGGGACTAGCGGGCCCCTACGAGCAGTACTTC.

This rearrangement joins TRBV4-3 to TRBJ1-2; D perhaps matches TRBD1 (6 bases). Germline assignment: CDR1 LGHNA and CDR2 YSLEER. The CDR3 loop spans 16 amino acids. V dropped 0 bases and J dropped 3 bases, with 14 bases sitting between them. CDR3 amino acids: CASSQEGGGGYYGYTF. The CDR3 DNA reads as TGCGCCAGCAGCCAAGAAGGCGGGGGCGGATACTATGGCTACACCTTC.

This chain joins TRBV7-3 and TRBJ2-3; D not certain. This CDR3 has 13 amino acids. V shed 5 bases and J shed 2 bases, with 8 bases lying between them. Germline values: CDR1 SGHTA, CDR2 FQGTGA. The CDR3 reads CASSNTHTDTQYF. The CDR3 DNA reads TGTGCCAGCAGCAATACTCACACAGATACGCAGTATTTT.

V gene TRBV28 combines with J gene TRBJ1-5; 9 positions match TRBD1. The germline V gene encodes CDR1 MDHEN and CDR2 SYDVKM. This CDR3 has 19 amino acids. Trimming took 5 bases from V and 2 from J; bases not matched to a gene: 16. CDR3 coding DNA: TGTGCCAGCAGTCCTCTTAAGACAGGGGGGTTAGTTGGCAATCAGCCCCAGCATTTT. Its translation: CASSPLKTGGLVGNQPQHF. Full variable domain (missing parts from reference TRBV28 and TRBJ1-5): DVKVTQSSRYLVKRTGEKVFLECVQDMDHENMFWYRQDPGLGLRLIYFSYDVKMKEKGDIPEGYSVSREKKERFSLILESASTNQTSMYLCASSPLKTGGLVGNQPQHFGDGTRLSIL.

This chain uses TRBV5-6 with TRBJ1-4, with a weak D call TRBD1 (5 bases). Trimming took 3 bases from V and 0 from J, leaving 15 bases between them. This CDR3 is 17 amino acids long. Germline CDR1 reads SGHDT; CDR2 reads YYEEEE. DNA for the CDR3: TGTGCCAGCAGCTCGAGACACGACAGAGCAACTAATGAAAAACTGTTTTTT. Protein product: CASSSRHDRATNEKLFF. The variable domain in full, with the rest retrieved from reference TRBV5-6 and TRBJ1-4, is DAGVTQSPTHLIKTRGQQVTLRCSPKSGHDTVSWYQQALGQGPQFIFQYYEEEERQRGNFPDRFSGHQFPNYSSELNVNALLLGDSALYLCASSSRHDRATNEKLFFGSGTQLSVL.

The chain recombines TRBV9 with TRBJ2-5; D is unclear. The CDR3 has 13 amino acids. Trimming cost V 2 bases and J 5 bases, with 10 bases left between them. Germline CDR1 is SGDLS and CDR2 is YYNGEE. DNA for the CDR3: TGTGCCAGCAGCGTGAGGTATCGGGAGACCCAGTACTTC. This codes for CASSVRYRETQYF. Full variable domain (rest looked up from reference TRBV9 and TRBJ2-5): DSGVTQTPKHLITATGQRVTLRCSPRSGDLSVYWYQQSLDQGLQFLIQYYNGEERAKGNILERFSAQQFPDLHSELNLSSLELGDSALYFCASSVRYRETQYFGPGTRLLVL.

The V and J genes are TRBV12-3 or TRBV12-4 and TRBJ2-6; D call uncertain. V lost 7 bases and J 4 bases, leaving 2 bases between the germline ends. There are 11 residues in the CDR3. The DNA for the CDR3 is TGTGCCAGCACAGGGGCCAACGTCCTGACTTTC. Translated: CASTGANVLTF.

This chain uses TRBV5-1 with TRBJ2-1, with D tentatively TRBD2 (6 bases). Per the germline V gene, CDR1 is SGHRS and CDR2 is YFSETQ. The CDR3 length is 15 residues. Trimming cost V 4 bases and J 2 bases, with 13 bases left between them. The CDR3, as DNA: TGCGCCAGCAGCGCCACGGGAGACCCCTACAATGAGCAGTTCTTC. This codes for CASSATGDPYNEQFF. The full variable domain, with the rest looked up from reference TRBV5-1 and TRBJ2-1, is KAGVTQTPRYLIKTRGQQVTLSCSPISGHRSVSWYQQTPGQGLQFLFEYFSETQRNKGNFPGRFSGRQFSNSRSEMNVSTLELGDSALYLCASSATGDPYNEQFFGPGTRLTVL.

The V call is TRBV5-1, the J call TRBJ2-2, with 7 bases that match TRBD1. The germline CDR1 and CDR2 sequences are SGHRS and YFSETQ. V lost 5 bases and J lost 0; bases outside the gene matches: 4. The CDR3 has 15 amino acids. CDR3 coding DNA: TGCGCCAGCAGGCCAGGGGGTTCGAACACCGGGGAGCTGTTTTTT. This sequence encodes CASRPGGSNTGELFF.

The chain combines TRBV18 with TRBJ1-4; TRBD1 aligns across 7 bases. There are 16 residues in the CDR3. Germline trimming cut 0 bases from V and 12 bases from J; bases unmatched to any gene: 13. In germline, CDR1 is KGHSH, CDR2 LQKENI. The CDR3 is CASSPPRGRASLELFF. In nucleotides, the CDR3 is TGTGCCAGCTCACCACCGAGGGGGCGCGCCTCCTTGGAACTGTTTTTT. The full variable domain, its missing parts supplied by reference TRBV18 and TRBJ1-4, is NAGVMQNPRHLVRRRGQEARLRCSPMKGHSHVYWYRQLPEEGLKFMVYLQKENIIDESGMPKERFSAEFPKEGPSILRIQQVVRGDSAAYFCASSPPRGRASLELFFGSGTQLSVL.

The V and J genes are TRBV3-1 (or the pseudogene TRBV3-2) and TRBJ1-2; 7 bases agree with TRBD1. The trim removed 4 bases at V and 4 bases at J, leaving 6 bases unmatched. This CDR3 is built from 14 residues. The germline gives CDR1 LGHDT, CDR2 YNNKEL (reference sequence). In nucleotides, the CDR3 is TGTGCCAGCAGCCCTTGGGACAGTTCCTATGGCTACACCTTC. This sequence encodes CASSPWDSSYGYTF.

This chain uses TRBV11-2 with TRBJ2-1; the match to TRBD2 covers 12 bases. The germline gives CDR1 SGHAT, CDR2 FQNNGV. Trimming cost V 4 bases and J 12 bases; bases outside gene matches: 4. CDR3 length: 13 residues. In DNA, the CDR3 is TGTGCCAGCAGCTCTAGCGGGAGGGCCTCGCAGTTCTTC. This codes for CASSSSGRASQFF.

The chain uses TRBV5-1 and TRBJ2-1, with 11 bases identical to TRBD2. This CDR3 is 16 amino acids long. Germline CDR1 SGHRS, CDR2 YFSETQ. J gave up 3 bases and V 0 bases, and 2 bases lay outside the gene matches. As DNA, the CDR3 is TGCGCCAGCAGCTTGGGACTAGCGGGAATCTACAATGAGCAGTTCTTC. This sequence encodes CASSLGLAGIYNEQFF.

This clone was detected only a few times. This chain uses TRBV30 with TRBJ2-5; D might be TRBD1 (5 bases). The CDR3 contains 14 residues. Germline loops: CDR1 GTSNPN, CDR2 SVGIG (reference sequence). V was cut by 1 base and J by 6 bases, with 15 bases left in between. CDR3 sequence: CAWSGTRVGKTQYF. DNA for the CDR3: TGTGCCTGGAGTGGGACAAGAGTGGGAAAGACCCAGTACTTC.

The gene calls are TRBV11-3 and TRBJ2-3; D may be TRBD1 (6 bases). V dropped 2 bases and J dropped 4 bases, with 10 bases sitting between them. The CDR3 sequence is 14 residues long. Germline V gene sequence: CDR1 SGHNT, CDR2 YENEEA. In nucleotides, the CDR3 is TGTGCCAGCAGCTTATCAGGGGTATCAGATACGCAGTATTTT. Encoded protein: CASSLSGVSDTQYF.

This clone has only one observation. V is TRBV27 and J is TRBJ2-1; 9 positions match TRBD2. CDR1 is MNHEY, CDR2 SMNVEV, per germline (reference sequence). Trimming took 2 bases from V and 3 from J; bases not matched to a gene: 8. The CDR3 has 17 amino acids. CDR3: CASSLSLAGGGYNEQFF. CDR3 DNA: TGTGCCAGCAGTTTAAGTCTGGCGGGGGGGGGCTACAATGAGCAGTTCTTC.

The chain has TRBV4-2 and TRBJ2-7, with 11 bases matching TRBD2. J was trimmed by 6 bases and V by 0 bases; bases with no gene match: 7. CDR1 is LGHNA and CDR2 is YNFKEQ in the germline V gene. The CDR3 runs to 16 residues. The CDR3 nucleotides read TGTGCCAGCAGCCAAGACCCCGCTAGCGGGGGGTTCGAGCAGTACTTC. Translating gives CASSQDPASGGFEQYF.

CDR3 region: CASSFPTGELFF. CDR3 nucleotides: TGTGCCAGCAGCTTCCCAACCGGGGAGCTGTTTTTT. This sequence joins TRBV11-2 and TRBJ2-2; D gene ambiguous. This CDR3 is 12 amino acids long. CDR1 and CDR2 from the germline V gene are SGHAT and FQNNGV. Deletions cut 3 bases from V and 5 bases from J, with 4 bases between.

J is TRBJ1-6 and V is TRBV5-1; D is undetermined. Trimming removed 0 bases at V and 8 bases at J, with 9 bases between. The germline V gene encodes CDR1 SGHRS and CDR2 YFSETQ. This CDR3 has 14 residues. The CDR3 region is CASSLDGGDSPLHF. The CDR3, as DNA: TGCGCCAGCAGCTTGGACGGCGGGGATTCACCCCTCCACTTT.

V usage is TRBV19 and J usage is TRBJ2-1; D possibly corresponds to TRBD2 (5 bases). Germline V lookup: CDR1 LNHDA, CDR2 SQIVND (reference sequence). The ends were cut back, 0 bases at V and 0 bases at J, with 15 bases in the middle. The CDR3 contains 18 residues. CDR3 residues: CASSIDPRGVSSYNEQFF. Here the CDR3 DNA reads TGTGCCAGTAGTATAGATCCCCGGGGTGTTAGCTCCTACAATGAGCAGTTCTTC.

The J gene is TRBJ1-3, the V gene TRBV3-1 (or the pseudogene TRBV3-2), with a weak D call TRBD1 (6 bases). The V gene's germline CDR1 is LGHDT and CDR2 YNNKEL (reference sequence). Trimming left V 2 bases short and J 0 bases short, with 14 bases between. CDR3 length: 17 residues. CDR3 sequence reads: CASSQRGSASSGNTIYF. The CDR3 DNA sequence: TGTGCCAGCAGCCAAAGGGGGTCCGCCAGCTCTGGAAACACCATATATTTT.

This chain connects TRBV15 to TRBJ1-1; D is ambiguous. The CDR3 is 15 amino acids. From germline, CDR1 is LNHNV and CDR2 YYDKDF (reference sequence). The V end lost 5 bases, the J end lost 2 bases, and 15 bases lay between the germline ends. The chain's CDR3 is CATSSAGVKNTEAFF. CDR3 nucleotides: TGTGCCACCAGCTCCGCCGGGGTAAAAAACACTGAAGCTTTCTTT.

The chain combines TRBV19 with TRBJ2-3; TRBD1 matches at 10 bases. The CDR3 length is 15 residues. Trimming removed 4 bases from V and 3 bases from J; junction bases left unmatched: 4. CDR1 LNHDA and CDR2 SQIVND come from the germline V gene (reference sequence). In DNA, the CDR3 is TGTGCCAGTAGTAGGAGGGACAGGGGTACAGATACGCAGTATTTT. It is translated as CASSRRDRGTDTQYF.

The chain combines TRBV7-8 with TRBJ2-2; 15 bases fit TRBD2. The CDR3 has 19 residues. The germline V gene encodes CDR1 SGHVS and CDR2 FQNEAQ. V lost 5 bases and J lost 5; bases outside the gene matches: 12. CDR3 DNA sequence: TGTGCCAGCAGCCGGACTAGCGGGAGGGCTAGGGCAGGAACCGGGGAGCTGTTTTTT. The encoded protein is CASSRTSGRARAGTGELFF.